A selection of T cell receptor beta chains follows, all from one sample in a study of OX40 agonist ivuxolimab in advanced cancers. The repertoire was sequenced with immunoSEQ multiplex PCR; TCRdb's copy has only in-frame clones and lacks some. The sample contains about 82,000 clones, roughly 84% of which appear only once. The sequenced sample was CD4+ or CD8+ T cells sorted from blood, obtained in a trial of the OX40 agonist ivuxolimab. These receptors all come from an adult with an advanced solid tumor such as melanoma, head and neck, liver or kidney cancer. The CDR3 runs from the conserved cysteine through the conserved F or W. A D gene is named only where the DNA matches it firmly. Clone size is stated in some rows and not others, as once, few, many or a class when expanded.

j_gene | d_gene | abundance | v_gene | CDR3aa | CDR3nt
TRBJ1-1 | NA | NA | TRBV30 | CAWSTRTEAFF | TGTGCCTGGAGTACCAGGACTGAAGCTTTCTTT
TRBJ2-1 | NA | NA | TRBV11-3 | CASSPRRDKSYNEQFF | TGTGCCAGCAGCCCACGCCGCGACAAAAGCTACAATGAGCAGTTCTTC
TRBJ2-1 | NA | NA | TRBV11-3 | CASSLGRYSEQFF | TGTGCCAGCAGCTTAGGCCGCTATAGTGAGCAGTTCTTC
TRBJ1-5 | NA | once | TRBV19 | CASLDSYSNQPQHF | TGTGCCAGTCTGGACAGCTATAGCAATCAGCCCCAGCATTTT
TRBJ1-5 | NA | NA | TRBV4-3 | CASSQDTGSNQPQHF | TGCGCCAGCAGCCAAGATACAGGGAGCAATCAGCCCCAGCATTTT
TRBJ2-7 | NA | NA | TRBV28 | CASRSQGGYEQYF | TGTGCCAGCAGGTCACAGGGGGGGTACGAGCAGTACTTC
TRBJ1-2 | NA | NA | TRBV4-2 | CASSLAPGIYGYTF | TGTGCCAGCAGCTTAGCACCAGGGATCTATGGCTACACCTTC
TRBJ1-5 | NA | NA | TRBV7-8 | CASSSFVGQPQHF | TGTGCCAGCAGTTCCTTCGTGGGTCAGCCCCAGCATTTT
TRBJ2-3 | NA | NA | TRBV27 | CASSFQRKATDTQYF | TGTGCCAGCAGTTTTCAGCGGAAGGCCACAGATACGCAGTATTTT
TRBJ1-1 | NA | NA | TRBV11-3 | CASRDEMNTEAFF | TGTGCCAGCAGAGATGAAATGAACACTGAAGCTTTCTTT
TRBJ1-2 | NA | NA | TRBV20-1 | CSADPYGYTF | TGCAGTGCGGATCCCTATGGCTACACCTTC
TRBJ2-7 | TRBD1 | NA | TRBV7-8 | CASSRTRTGALIGHEQYF | TGTGCCAGCAGTAGAACCAGGACAGGGGCCCTCATAGGGCACGAGCAGTACTTC
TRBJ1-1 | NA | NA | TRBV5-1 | CASSNRVNTEAFF | TGCGCCAGCAGTAATAGAGTGAACACTGAAGCTTTCTTT
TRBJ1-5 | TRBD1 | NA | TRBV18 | CASSPGTGGSNQPQHF | TGTGCCAGCTCACCGGGAACAGGGGGCAGCAATCAGCCCCAGCATTTT
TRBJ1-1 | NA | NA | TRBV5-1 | CASSLGDTEAFF | TGCGCCAGCAGCTTAGGGGACACTGAAGCTTTCTTT
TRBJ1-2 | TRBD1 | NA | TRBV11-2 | CASSRPGTGVNYGYTF | TGTGCCAGCAGCCGGCCCGGGACAGGGGTCAACTATGGCTACACCTTC
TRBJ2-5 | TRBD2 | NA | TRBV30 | CAWRSHSGSPPQYF | TGTGCCTGGAGGTCCCATAGCGGGAGTCCCCCCCAGTACTTC
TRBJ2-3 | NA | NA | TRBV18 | CASTRPGQQYF | TGTGCCAGTACCAGGCCGGGTCAACAGTATTTT
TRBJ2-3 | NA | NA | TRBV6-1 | CASSGKDYLVTDTQYF | TGTGCCAGCAGTGGGAAGGACTATCTAGTGACAGATACGCAGTATTTT
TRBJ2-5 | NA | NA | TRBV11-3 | CASSLDERVETQYF | TGTGCCAGCAGCTTGGACGAGAGGGTGGAGACCCAGTACTTC
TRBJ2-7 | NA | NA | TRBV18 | CASSQTGLATTMEQYF | TGTGCCAGCTCACAAACAGGGTTGGCTACTACGATGGAGCAGTACTTC
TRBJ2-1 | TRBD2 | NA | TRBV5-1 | CASSSSGGPDNEQFF | TGCGCCAGCAGCTCTAGCGGGGGGCCCGACAATGAGCAGTTCTTC
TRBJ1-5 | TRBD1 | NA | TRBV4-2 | CASSQLQGTNQPQHF | TGTGCCAGCAGCCAGCTACAGGGGACTAATCAGCCCCAGCATTTT
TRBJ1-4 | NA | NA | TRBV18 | CASSPLSGSNEKLFF | TGTGCCAGCTCACCTTTATCTGGCTCTAATGAAAAACTGTTTTTT
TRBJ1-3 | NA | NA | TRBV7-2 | CASSSIGTSGNTIYF | TGTGCCAGCAGCTCAATCGGGACCTCTGGAAACACCATATATTTT
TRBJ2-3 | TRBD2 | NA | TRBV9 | CASSPRLAGGSDTQYF | TGTGCCAGCAGCCCTAGACTAGCGGGAGGCTCAGATACGCAGTATTTT
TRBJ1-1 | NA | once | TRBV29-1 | CSVVPGNTEAFF | TGCAGCGTTGTTCCAGGGAACACTGAAGCTTTCTTT
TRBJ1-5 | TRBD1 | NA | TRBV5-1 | CASSLVAGGAQPQHF | TGCGCCAGCAGCTTAGTGGCAGGGGGCGCTCAGCCCCAGCATTTT
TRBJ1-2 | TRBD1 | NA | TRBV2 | CASKFRGLDYGYTF | TGTGCCAGCAAATTTAGGGGGCTCGACTATGGCTACACCTTC
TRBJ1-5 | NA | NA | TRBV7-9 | CASSLERGQPQHF | TGTGCCAGCAGCTTAGAACGGGGGCAGCCCCAGCATTTT
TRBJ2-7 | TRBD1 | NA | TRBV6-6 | CASSWTGGEYEQYF | TGTGCCAGCAGTTGGACAGGGGGCGAATACGAGCAGTACTTC